This TCR beta chain was retrieved from a study of T cell repertoires in cytomegalovirus infection. The overall study: Alongside well-studied HLA-B-restricted CMV epitopes, recently identified HLA-C-restricted CMV epitopes were also used. It can be stated that public TCR beta signatures indicated CMV infection as well as a matching HLA type. Findings of the study overall: Ex vivo responses were dominated by HLA-C-restricted CMV-specific TCR beta clonotypes. Based on cumulative public TCR beta family frequency, carriers of CMV plus the relevant HLA were identified.

Trimming took 5 bases from V and 5 from J, leaving 15 bases between them. The CDR3 spans 14 residues. In the case of this clonotype: Its antigen is as yet unknown.

TCRdb independently ran MiXCR on the reads; one entry per CDR3 protein. The table has about 700,000 distinct CDR3 sequences, around a third seen once. Specimen: cultured PBMCs, collected from culture after CMV antigen stimulation. The origin of this receptor is a human donor in good health (CMV status not recorded). Some clones in this sample may be carry-over from other donors' samples. The V call is TRBV12-3 or TRBV12-4, the J call TRBJ2-5; D gene unclear. This CDR3 reads CASSLLSVGETQYF. The CDR3, as DNA: TGTGCCAGCAGTCTGCTGAGCGTCGGGGAGACCCAGTACTTC.